What follows is one T cell receptor beta chain and its context. This CDR3 region has 14 residues. The germline gives CDR1 SQVTM, CDR2 ANQGSEA. V shed 2 bases and J 4 bases; nucleotides not matched to a gene: 4. 60 Vbeta and 13 Jbeta primers were used in PCR. Assay used: immunoSEQ multiplex PCR; TCRdb lists only in-frame clones, some missing. Of some 180,000 clones listed, around 87% are singletons. These data come from a study of cytomegalovirus exposure and HLA in healthy donors. The sample taken for sequencing was PBMCs. The chain links TRBV29-1 to TRBJ2-2; TRBD1 matches at 7 bases. The clonotype originates from a boy aged 2 to 10 in good health and CMV-seronegative. This chain's CDR3 is CSVERQGSTGELFF. CDR3 bases: TGCAGCGTTGAAAGACAGGGAAGCACCGGGGAGCTGTTTTTT.